These T cell receptor beta chains were read from a single sample in a study of blood T cells in healthy people across ages. TCRdb independently ran MiXCR on the 5' RACE reads; one entry per CDR3 protein. The sample includes around 690,000 distinct CDR3 sequences, roughly three fifths of them seen just once. Sequencing input: blood. These receptors originate from a man in his sixties in good health. The conserved cysteine and the conserved F or W are not part of the CDR3 here. Each record gives: D gene, J gene, V gene, CDR3 protein. The D gene is left open where the match is weak.

D: NA; J: TRBJ2-1; V: TRBV4-2; CDR3: ASSQERTTYNEQF
D: TRBD1; J: TRBJ2-7; V: TRBV9; CDR3: ASNPQGSGYEQY
D: NA; J: TRBJ2-3; V: TRBV4-2; CDR3: ASSQDPRLEVTDTQY
D: NA; J: TRBJ1-2; V: TRBV4-1; CDR3: ASSQSGGSDYGYT
D: NA; J: TRBJ2-1; V: TRBV3-1; CDR3: ASSRGTYNEQF
D: NA; J: TRBJ2-3; V: TRBV6-5; CDR3: ASSYERADTDTQY
D: NA; J: TRBJ2-4; V: TRBV20-1; CDR3: SAMSSPIQY
D: NA; J: TRBJ2-4; V: TRBV4-2; CDR3: ASSATITGQIHIQY
D: NA; J: TRBJ2-7; V: TRBV6-2/TRBV6-3; CDR3: ASSYGIYEQY
D: TRBD1; J: TRBJ2-5; V: TRBV5-4; CDR3: AFLATGGRETQY
D: NA; J: TRBJ1-1; V: TRBV20-1; CDR3: SAREKGVEAF
D: TRBD2; J: TRBJ2-3; V: TRBV3-1; CDR3: ASSRKGWGGTDTQY
D: NA; J: TRBJ1-1; V: TRBV5-1; CDR3: ASSPRMSGGTEAF
D: TRBD2; J: TRBJ2-4; V: TRBV5-1; CDR3: ASSWASGSGGRNIQY
D: NA; J: TRBJ1-2; V: TRBV6-2/TRBV6-3; CDR3: ASSSHSITNRPVGGYT
D: NA; J: TRBJ2-5; V: TRBV21-1; CDR3: ASSRDEGAQETQY
D: NA; J: TRBJ1-2; V: TRBV3-1; CDR3: ASSPAGGHYGYT
D: NA; J: TRBJ1-2; V: TRBV20-1; CDR3: SARPLYGYT
D: NA; J: NA; V: TRBV2; CDR3: ASSEAWYEQY
D: TRBD2; J: TRBJ2-1; V: TRBV4-1; CDR3: ASSQEDRTSGGRSYNEQF
D: NA; J: TRBJ2-1; V: TRBV2; CDR3: ANLGPAISYNEQF
D: NA; J: TRBJ2-4; V: TRBV18; CDR3: ASSPPGEAKNIQY
D: NA; J: NA; V: TRBV7-8; CDR3: ASTGVVGQETQY
D: TRBD2; J: TRBJ2-5; V: TRBV7-2; CDR3: ASSLGGLAAETQY
D: TRBD2; J: TRBJ2-7; V: TRBV5-1; CDR3: ASSAGTSSYNEQY
D: TRBD2; J: TRBJ2-5; V: TRBV5-6; CDR3: ASSSWGLAGGQETQY
D: NA; J: TRBJ1-4; V: TRBV10-3; CDR3: AISESNRLGINGKLF